The T cell receptor beta chain described here comes from a study of blood T cell repertoires in COVID-19. Study in general: The United States, Italy and Spain were the sources of the acute and convalescent COVID-19 samples. T cells, B-cell-depleted T cells, or PBMCs provided the cDNA or gDNA that served as material.

The table lists this clone with a few counts. V lost 3 bases and J lost 3; bases outside the gene matches: 4. The CDR3 is made up of 15 amino acids. CDR1 and CDR2 from the germline V gene are SGHNT and YYREEE (reference sequence). Authors' processing steps: How many nucleated cells were present was estimated from reference gene primer amplification. TCRdb keeps only in-frame clones here, not all; method: immunoSEQ multiplex PCR. V, J and clone size are those of that table, while D and trimming were read from the DNA. Counted here are about 190,000 clones, around 80% occurring once; the ten biggest clones make up 9.5% to 15%.

The chain is built from TRBV5-4 and TRBJ2-7; 12 bases align to TRBD2. The sample was peripheral blood. This TCR was recovered from a woman aged 45-65 years with acute or convalescent COVID-19. The CDR3, as DNA: TGTGCCAGCAGCTATCCGACTAGCGGGAGCTACGAGCAGTACTTC. Residues: CASSYPTSGSYEQYF. The variable domain in full, with the rest retrieved from reference TRBV5-4 and TRBJ2-7, is ETGVTQSPTHLIKTRGQQVTLRCSSQSGHNTVSWYQQALGQGPQFIFQYYREEENGRGNFPPRFSGLQFPNYSSELNVNALELDDSALYLCASSYPTSGSYEQYFGPGTRLTVT.